The clone carrying this TCR beta chain was counted only a few times. Its antigen is unknown. This sample is part of a study of T cells in localized non-small cell lung cancer. Study-wide results and caveats: Analysis by sequencing included only one tumor region, so heterogeneity remains possible. Uninvolved nearby lung showed the greatest T cell clonality, exceeding that found in tumor.

Germline V gives CDR1 GTSNPN, CDR2 SVGIG (reference sequence). The V gene end was trimmed by 1 base and the J gene end by 6 bases; junction bases not matched to a gene: 2. The CDR3 has 13 residues. Measured with immunoSEQ multiplex PCR; TCRdb has only the in-frame clones, and not every one. The sample has some 54,000 clones, less than 85% seen once. The starting material was PBMCs, obtained before any cancer treatment. The receptor comes from a woman aged 40 to 75 with stage II lung adenocarcinoma. This sequence joins TRBV30 and TRBJ2-1; 8 nucleotides align to TRBD1. The CDR3 DNA is TGTGCCTGGAGTGCCACAGGGGGCAATGAGCAGTTCTTC. Amino acid sequence: CAWSATGGNEQFF.